This TCR beta chain was documented in a study of vaccination effects on CD4 cells after COVID-19. Findings and limits, study-wide: Common cold coronavirus cross-reactivity was shown by only 1 of 255 vaccine-induced clones in healthy vaccinees. Vaccine- and infection-induced clones showed marked clonal contraction late following vaccination.

Before sequencing, viral peptide pools were used by the ViraFEST assay to expand antigen-specific CD4+ T cells. Following an approximately 10-day culture, CD4+ T cells were purified. Absence of prior SARS-CoV-2 infection characterized the vaccine recipients, who showed negative nucleocapsid antibodies. Wells containing approximately 2 million PBMC each were cultured with roughly 10 IU/ml IL-2 and 8 to 10 ug/ml peptides. Half of the medium was exchanged for IL-2 medium on both days 3 and 7. Details on this clone: What it binds is not known.

V was clipped by 4 bases and J by 5 bases, with 11 bases between them. Per germline, CDR1 LGHDT and CDR2 YNNKEL (reference sequence). The CDR3 spans 13 residues. Sequencing used immunoSEQ multiplex PCR; TCRdb keeps in-frame clones, though not all of them. The sample has approximately 25,000 clones; roughly 73% are singletons. The TCR was taken from a human donor who received a COVID-19 vaccine. Here the sequenced sample was CD4+ T cells from PBMCs cultured with HCoV-NL63 spike peptides, taken before COVID-19 vaccination. The rearrangement uses TRBV3-1 (or the pseudogene TRBV3-2) and TRBJ2-5; no firm D call. The CDR3 sequence is CASSLLAGETQYF. In DNA form, the CDR3 reads TGTGCCAGCAGCCTTCTTGCCGGGGAGACCCAGTACTTC.